One TCR beta chain is described in this entry. This clone turned up a few times. Its cognate antigen has yet to be identified. Base qualities are missing; no much larger clone stands one base away. This specimen comes from a study of PD-1 blockade in classical Hodgkin lymphoma (TCRdb year 2020). Turning to the overall study: Nivolumab dosing was 3 mg/kg intravenously every 2 weeks, continuing until either disease progression or unacceptable toxicity. The study used CyTOF and TCR beta sequencing to define a peripheral blood immune signature of response to PD-1 blockade in classical Hodgkin lymphoma. The research as a whole found: Among trial patients, those achieving complete response had baseline diversity similar to that of newly diagnosed patients, while diversity was significantly lower in partial responders and progressors. The study was restricted to a single clinical trial cohort, and the causes of repertoire differences, possibly disease activity or prior therapy, were left undefined. Baseline TCR diversity was reported to be lower in newly diagnosed patients than in healthy donors and to be lower still in relapsed/refractory patients. Diversity was lower in patients who began nivolumab less than 1 year after ASCT, so these patients were left out of later analyses to avoid confounding by immune reconstitution. CD4+ but not CD8+ TCR diversity rose significantly by C4D1 (p=0.0027 vs p=0.16), most apparent in complete responders (p=0.02).

The cysteine opens and the phenylalanine closes a CDR3 of 15 amino acids. CDR3 DNA is the only sequence kept; it has 45 bases, read in frame from the first base. As encoded in the germline V gene, CDR1 is SGHRS while CDR2 is YFSETQ. Compared with germline, V lacks 2 bases and J lacks 10 bases; bases without a gene match: 9. Genomic DNA was isolated using the Qiagen DNeasy kit from unsorted PBMCs as well as from negatively selected CD4+ and CD8+ fractions. Using primers that anneal to V and J segments, immunoSEQ multiplex PCR amplified the TCR beta CDR3 regions. A synthetic immune receptor repertoire was used to minimize amplification bias, and any residual bias was removed computationally once sequencing was done. On the study's bioinformatics: Repertoire diversity was quantified as the Shannon entropy index using custom Python scripts. The unsorted, CD4+ and CD8+ repertoires were each analyzed separately, with the exception of combined analyses, where CD4+ and CD8+ sequences were merged in silico. A clone counted as expanded when the clone's frequency after treatment rose at least 2-fold relative to C1D1, and clones undetected at baseline were given a pseudocount of 0.5. Singleton clones were defined as clones with 0 or 1 copy at C1D1, and non-singleton clones were defined as clones with 2 or more copies. Clones expanded in unsorted samples were assigned a CD4+, CD8+ or unknown annotation through matching of protein sequences in sorted samples from the same patient. Wilcoxon tests on paired samples were used to test changes in diversity from C1D1 to C4D1. This immuneACCESS table, as held by TCRdb, lists in-frame sequences with V and J called but not all clones. Of the missing ones, under half trace to an unresolved V gene in checked studies; the others have no known cause. V and J calls and clone size are given by that table; D and trimming were obtained from the DNA. The sample profile shows tens of thousands of clones; 72% of them were found once. Over 0.95% of the sample goes to the ten largest clones.

What the time point label conveys for this sample: cycle 4 day 1 (C4D1), after 5 to 7 weeks of nivolumab. Every trial patient had relapsed after autologous stem cell transplantation, and cohorts A, B and C differed in prior brentuximab vedotin exposure. Magnetic negative selection with a Miltenyi CD4+ T cell isolation kit was used to purify CD4+ T cells from thawed PBMCs. The trial cohort was composed of about 54 patients with relapsed/refractory classical Hodgkin lymphoma, for whom complete response, partial response or progressive disease was recorded as best overall response. Single-agent nivolumab was administered to trial patients in the multi-cohort phase II CheckMate 205 trial. An independent review committee assessed best overall response using the 2007 International Working Group response criteria. Trial PBMCs were collected immediately before nivolumab initiation (C1D1) and during therapy at cycle 2 day 1 and cycle 4 day 1. After peripheral blood was drawn into 8 mL Vacutainer Cell Preparation Tubes, PBMCs were isolated by centrifugation and then cryopreserved. Purified CD4+ and CD8+ fractions were prepared only for cases with an additional available PBMC sample. On LS columns in a quadroMACS separator, the magnetically labelled cells were depleted, and the flow-through was collected as the purified fraction.

The sequence came from a human donor with classical Hodgkin lymphoma. The source material was CD4+ T cells from blood, sampled before the fourth cycle of nivolumab. The chain employs TRBV5-1 and TRBJ1-6; 7 junctional bases match TRBD1. The CDR3: CASSFTGAGRSPLHF. The DNA sequence is as follows: TGCGCCAGCAGCTTTACAGGGGCCGGGAGATCACCCCTCCACTTT.